This T cell receptor beta chain is from a study of cytomegalovirus exposure and HLA in healthy donors. Study background: The 110 or so validation repertoires used a platform that matched the one used for the 600 to 750 first-cohort repertoires, as a later analysis reported. The study, taken as a whole, reports: Per published reports, the classifier diagnosed cytomegalovirus status with high specificity and sensitivity.

Worth noting for this clone: Its antigen is not identified.

TCRdb's copy holds only in-frame clones and misses some; the assay was immunoSEQ multiplex PCR. The data contain some 180,000 clones, about 81% of them singletons. Sequencing was carried out using PBMCs. The source is a woman aged 25 to 45 in good health and CMV-seronegative.

Here the CDR3 reads CSAPRAGELFF. DNA for the CDR3: TGCAGTGCTCCACGGGCCGGGGAGCTGTTTTTT. This rearrangement joins TRBV20-1 to TRBJ2-2, with D hard to call. CDR1 and CDR2 (germline): DFQATT, SNEGSKA (reference sequence). The length of the CDR3 is 11 residues. The V and J ends lost 5 bases and 6 bases respectively, with 7 bases between them.